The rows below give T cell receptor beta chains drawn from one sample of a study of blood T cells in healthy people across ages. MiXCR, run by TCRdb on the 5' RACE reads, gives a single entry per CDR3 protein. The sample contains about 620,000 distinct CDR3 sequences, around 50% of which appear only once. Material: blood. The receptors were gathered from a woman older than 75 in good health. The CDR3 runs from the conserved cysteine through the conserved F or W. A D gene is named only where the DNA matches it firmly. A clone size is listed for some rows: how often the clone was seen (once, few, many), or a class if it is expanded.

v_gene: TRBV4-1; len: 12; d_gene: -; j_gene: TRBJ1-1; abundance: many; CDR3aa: CASSQVNTEAFF; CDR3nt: TGTGCCAGCAGCCAAGTGAACACTGAAGCTTTCTTT
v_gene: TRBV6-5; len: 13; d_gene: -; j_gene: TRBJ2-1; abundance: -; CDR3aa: CASSSGGGREQFF; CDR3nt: TGTGCCAGCAGCTCAGGGGGGGGCCGTGAGCAGTTCTTC
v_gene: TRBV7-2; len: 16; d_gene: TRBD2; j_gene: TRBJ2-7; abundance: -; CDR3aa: CASSLVGGDFYNEQYF; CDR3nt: TGTGCCAGCAGCTTAGTGGGGGGGGACTTCTACAATGAGCAGTACTTC
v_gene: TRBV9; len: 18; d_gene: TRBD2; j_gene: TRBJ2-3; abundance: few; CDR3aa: CASSVSPTGLAGPGTQYF; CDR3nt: TGTGCCAGCAGCGTAAGTCCCACGGGACTAGCGGGCCCCGGTACGCAGTATTTT
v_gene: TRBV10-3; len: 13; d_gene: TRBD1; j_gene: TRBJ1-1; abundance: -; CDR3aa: CASRTGTDTEAFF; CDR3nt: TGTGCCAGCAGAACCGGGACAGACACTGAAGCTTTCTTT
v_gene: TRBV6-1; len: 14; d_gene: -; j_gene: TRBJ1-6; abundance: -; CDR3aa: CASSEANSNSPLHF; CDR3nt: TGTGCCAGCAGTGAAGCGAACAGTAATTCACCCCTCCACTTT
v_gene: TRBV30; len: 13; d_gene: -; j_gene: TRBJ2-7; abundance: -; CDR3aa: CAWRPLSAYEQYF; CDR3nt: TGTGCCTGGAGACCCTTAAGCGCTTACGAGCAGTACTTC
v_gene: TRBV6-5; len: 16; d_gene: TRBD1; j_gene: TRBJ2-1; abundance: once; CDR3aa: CASRPLGDRAYNEQFF; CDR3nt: TGTGCCAGCCGCCCCTTGGGGGACAGGGCCTACAATGAGCAGTTCTTC
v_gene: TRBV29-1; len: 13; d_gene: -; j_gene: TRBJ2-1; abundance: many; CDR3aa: CSVASRGGNEQFF; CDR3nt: TGCAGCGTTGCTAGCAGGGGGGGGAATGAGCAGTTCTTC
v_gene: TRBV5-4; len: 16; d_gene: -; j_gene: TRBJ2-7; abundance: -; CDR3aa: CASSLWLGSGPYEQYF; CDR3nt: TGTGCCAGCAGCTTGTGGTTAGGTAGCGGACCCTACGAGCAGTACTTC
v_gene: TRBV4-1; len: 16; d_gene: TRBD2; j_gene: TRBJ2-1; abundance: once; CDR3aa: CASSQAWLAGGKEQFF; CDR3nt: TGCGCCAGCAGCCAAGCTTGGCTAGCGGGCGGGAAGGAGCAGTTCTTC
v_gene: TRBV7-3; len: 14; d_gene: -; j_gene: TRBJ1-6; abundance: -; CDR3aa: CASSLGVHDSPLHF; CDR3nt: TGTGCCAGCAGCTTAGGGGTTCATGACTCACCCCTCCACTTT
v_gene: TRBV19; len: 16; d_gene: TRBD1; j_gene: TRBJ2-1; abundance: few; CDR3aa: CASSPRTGGDMVEQFF; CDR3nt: TGTGCCAGTAGTCCAAGGACAGGGGGGGACATGGTCGAGCAGTTCTTC
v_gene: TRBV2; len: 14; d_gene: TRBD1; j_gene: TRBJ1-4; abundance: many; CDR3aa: CASSPGQGREKLFF; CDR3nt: TGTGCCAGCAGCCCAGGACAGGGGAGAGAAAAACTGTTTTTT
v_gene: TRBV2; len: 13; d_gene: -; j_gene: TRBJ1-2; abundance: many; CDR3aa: CASSEWQSYGYTF; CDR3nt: TGTGCCAGCAGTGAGTGGCAAAGTTATGGCTACACCTTC